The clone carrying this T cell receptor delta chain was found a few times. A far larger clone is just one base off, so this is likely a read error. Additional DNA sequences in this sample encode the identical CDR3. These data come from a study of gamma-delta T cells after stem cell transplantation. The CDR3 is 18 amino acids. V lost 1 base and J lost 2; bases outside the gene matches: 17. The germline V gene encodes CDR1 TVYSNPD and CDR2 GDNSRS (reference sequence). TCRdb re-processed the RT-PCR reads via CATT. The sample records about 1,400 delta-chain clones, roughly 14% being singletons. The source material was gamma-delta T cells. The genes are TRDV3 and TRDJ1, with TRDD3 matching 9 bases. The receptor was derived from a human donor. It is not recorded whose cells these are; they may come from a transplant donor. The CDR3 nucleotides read TGTGCCTTTACTACTACTACGATGGGGGGATACCATACCGATAAACTCATCTTT. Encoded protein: CAFTTTTMGGYHTDKLIF.